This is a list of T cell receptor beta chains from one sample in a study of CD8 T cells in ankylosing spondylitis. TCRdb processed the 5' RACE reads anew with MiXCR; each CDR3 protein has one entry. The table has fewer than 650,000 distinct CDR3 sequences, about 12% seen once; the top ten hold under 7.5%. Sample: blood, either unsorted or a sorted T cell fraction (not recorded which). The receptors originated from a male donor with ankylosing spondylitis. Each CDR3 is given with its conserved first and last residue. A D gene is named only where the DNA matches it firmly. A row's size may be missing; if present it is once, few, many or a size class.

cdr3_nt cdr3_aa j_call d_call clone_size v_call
TGTGCCAGCAGCGCGGGACAGCCCAATCAGCCCCAGCATTTT CASSAGQPNQPQHF TRBJ1-5 TRBD1 few TRBV9
TGTGCCAGCGACAGGGCAACAGATACGCAGTATTTT CASDRATDTQYF TRBJ2-3 TRBD1 many TRBV2
TGCAGTGCTAGAGGAGTGGGGCATAAGGGAATGGGCAATCAGCCCCAGCATTTT CSARGVGHKGMGNQPQHF TRBJ1-5 . few TRBV20-1
TGTGCCAGCAGCCAGAAGGGGACAGGGTACGAGCAGTACTTC CASSQKGTGYEQYF TRBJ2-7 TRBD1 . TRBV7-9
TGCAGTGCTAGTGAAAGGGATGAGCAGTTCTTC CSASERDEQFF TRBJ2-1 . few TRBV20-1
TGTGCCAGCAGCTTAGTGAGTCTGACTATGAACACTGAAGCTTTCTTT CASSLVSLTMNTEAFF TRBJ1-1 . . TRBV11-2
TGTGCCAGCAGCTTTACTAGCGCAAACTACGAGCAGTACTTC CASSFTSANYEQYF TRBJ2-7 TRBD2 few TRBV11-2
TGTGCCAGCAGGGCAGGGGGCCTCACTGAAGCTTTCTTT CASRAGGLTEAFF TRBJ1-1 TRBD1 . TRBV2
TGTGCCAGCTACTCTCCGGGACGAGAGGAGCAGTTCTTC CASYSPGREEQFF TRBJ2-1 . few TRBV6-1
TGCAGTGCTAGAGGACAGGACCCGAACACTGAAGCTTTCTTT CSARGQDPNTEAFF TRBJ1-1 . many TRBV20-1
TGTGCCAGCAGCTTAGAGTCCAGGAGCCTCTATGGCTACACCTTC CASSLESRSLYGYTF TRBJ1-2 . few TRBV11-2
TGTGCCAGCAGCTTGGCGGCAGGGGAAGAGACCCAGTACTTC CASSLAAGEETQYF TRBJ2-5 . . TRBV5-4
TGTGCCAGTACCTCCGCCAGCCGGAGATCCGGGGAGCTGTTTTTT CASTSASRRSGELFF TRBJ2-2 . . TRBV7-2
TGCGCCAGCAGCCCCGGTTCGAACAATGAGCTGTTCTTC CASSPGSNNELFF TRBJ2-1 . . TRBV5-1
TGTGCCAGCAGCCCGCTAGGAGTCAACTACAATGAGCAGTTCTTC CASSPLGVNYNEQFF TRBJ2-1 . few TRBV27
TGTGCCAGCAGTGAAGTCAGGCAAACACCTGAAGCTTTCTTT CASSEVRQTPEAFF TRBJ1-1 . . TRBV2
TGTGCCAGCGGGGACAGTGGGGAATCACCCCTCCACTTT CASGDSGESPLHF TRBJ1-6 TRBD1 . TRBV6-6
TGTGCCAGCAGTTATGCGGGGAAGAACACTGAAGCTTTCTTT CASSYAGKNTEAFF TRBJ1-1 . . TRBV6-5
TGCAGTGCTAGGTCTAGCGGGAGGGTAAGTGAGCAGTTCTTC CSARSSGRVSEQFF TRBJ2-1 TRBD2 few TRBV20-1
TGTGCCAGCAGTGGGACATGGGGGCAGCCCCAGCATTTT CASSGTWGQPQHF TRBJ1-5 . . TRBV25-1
TGCAGTGCTAGAGTAATTTCTGGGGCCAACGTCCTGACTTTC CSARVISGANVLTF TRBJ2-6 . . TRBV20-1
TGTGCCAGCACCACCCCCCGGGGCTCACAGTTCTTC CASTTPRGSQFF TRBJ2-1 . . TRBV12-3/TRBV12-4
TGCAGTGCTGGGGGACAGGGGATCGCCGAGCAGTACTTC CSAGGQGIAEQYF TRBJ2-7 TRBD1 . TRBV20-1
TGCGCCAGCAGCGCCCGCCCGACAGGGGCTTACACTGAAGCTTTCTTT CASSARPTGAYTEAFF TRBJ1-1 TRBD1 . TRBV4-1
TGCGCCAGCAGCCAGGTGGACAGAGCCTACAATGAGCAGTTCTTC CASSQVDRAYNEQFF TRBJ2-1 . few TRBV4-1
TGCAGTGCGCTACAGGGAGGTAATCAGCCCCAGCATTTT CSALQGGNQPQHF TRBJ1-5 . few TRBV20-1
TGTGCCAGCAGTTTCGGCTCCTATAATTCACCCCTCCACTTT CASSFGSYNSPLHF TRBJ1-6 . . TRBV12-3/TRBV12-4
TGTGCCAGCACCAGAGGGTGGGGGGAGATTGGCAATCAGCCCCAGCATTTT CASTRGWGEIGNQPQHF TRBJ1-5 . few TRBV12-3/TRBV12-4
TGCAGTGCTAGGACACTTAGCACAGATACGCAGTATTTT CSARTLSTDTQYF TRBJ2-3 . . TRBV20-1
TGTGCCACCAGCAGAGGATCGACGGCCGAGGAGACCCAGTACTTC CATSRGSTAEETQYF TRBJ2-5 . few TRBV15
TGTGCCAGCAGCGTGTTCTCGGGAGACAATGAGCAGTTCTTC CASSVFSGDNEQFF TRBJ2-1 . few TRBV9
TGCGCCAGCAGCGAGGGACAGGGCGGAAACATTCAGTACTTC CASSEGQGGNIQYF TRBJ2-4 TRBD1 many TRBV5-1
TGCGCCAGCAGCTTGGGGGACAGGGTGGACTACAATGAGCAGTTCTTC CASSLGDRVDYNEQFF TRBJ2-1 TRBD1 few TRBV5-1